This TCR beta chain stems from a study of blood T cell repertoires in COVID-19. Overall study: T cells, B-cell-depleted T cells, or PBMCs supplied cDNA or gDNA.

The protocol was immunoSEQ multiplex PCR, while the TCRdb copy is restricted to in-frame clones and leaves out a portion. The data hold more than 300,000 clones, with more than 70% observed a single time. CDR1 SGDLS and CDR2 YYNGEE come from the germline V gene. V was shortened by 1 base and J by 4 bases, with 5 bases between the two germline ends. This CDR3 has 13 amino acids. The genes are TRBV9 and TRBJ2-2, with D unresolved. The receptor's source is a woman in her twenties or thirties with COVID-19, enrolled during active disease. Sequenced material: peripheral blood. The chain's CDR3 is CASSVTVTGELFF. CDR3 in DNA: TGTGCCAGCAGCGTAACGGTCACCGGGGAGCTGTTTTTT.